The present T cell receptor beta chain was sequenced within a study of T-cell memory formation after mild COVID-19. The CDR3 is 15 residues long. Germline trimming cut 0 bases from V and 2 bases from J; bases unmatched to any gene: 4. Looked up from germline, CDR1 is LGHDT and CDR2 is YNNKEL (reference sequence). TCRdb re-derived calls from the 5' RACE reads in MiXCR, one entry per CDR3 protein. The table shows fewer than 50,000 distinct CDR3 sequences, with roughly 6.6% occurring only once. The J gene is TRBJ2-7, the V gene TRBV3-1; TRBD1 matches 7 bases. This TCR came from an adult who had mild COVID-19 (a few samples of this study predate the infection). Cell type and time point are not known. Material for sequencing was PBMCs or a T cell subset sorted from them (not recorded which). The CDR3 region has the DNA TGTGCCAGCAGCCAAGACCGTGGACAGGCCTACGAGCAGTACTTC. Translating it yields CASSQDRGQAYEQYF.